These 30 T cell receptor beta chains were sequenced from one sample in a study of cytomegalovirus exposure and HLA in healthy donors. PCR was performed using 60 Vbeta and 13 Jbeta primers. Sequenced by immunoSEQ multiplex PCR; TCRdb stores in-frame clones only, minus some. Altogether 150,000 to 200,000 clones are present, approximately 86% being singletons, with the ten largest covering about 1.5%. Sequenced sample: PBMCs. These receptors were collected from a male donor in good health and CMV-seronegative.

This chain connects TRBV18 to TRBJ1-2; D is possibly TRBD1 (5 bases). Germline values: CDR1 KGHSH, CDR2 LQKENI. This CDR3 has 14 amino acids. Trimming took 3 bases from V and 4 from J, leaving 12 bases between them. The CDR3 region is CASSPGGASYGYTF. For the CDR3, the DNA is TGTGCCAGCTCACCCGGTGGGGCGTCCTATGGCTACACCTTC.

This chain joins TRBV5-4 and TRBJ2-1, with D uncertain. V lost 2 bases and J lost 0, with 9 bases in between. CDR1 is SGHNT and CDR2 is YYREEE in the germline V gene (reference sequence). The CDR3 runs to 15 residues. In DNA, the CDR3 is TGTGCCAGCAGCTTTATCGCGAGCTCCTACAATGAGCAGTTCTTC. This codes for CASSFIASSYNEQFF.

The rearrangement links TRBV6-4 to TRBJ2-6; weak D call: TRBD2 (5 bases). The V end lost 6 bases, the J end lost 2 bases, and 5 bases lay between the germline ends. This CDR3 contains 13 residues. Germline assignment: CDR1 MRHNA and CDR2 SNTAGT. CDR3 sequence (DNA): TGTGCCAGCAGGAGGGCTGGGGCCAACGTCCTGACTTTC. Amino acid sequence: CASRRAGANVLTF.

This chain joins TRBV4-1 and TRBJ1-4, with 7 bases matching TRBD1. Germline-derived CDR1 and CDR2 are MGHRA and YSYEKL. The junction had 0 bases not matched to a gene; V was cut back by 2 bases and J by 0 bases. The CDR3 runs 15 residues. The CDR3 sequence: CASSQTGATNEKLFF. The DNA for the CDR3 is TGCGCCAGCAGCCAAACAGGGGCAACTAATGAAAAACTGTTTTTT.

The chain couples TRBV7-9 to TRBJ2-5; no clear D. This CDR3 has 13 amino acids. Per germline, CDR1 SEHNR and CDR2 FQNEAQ (reference sequence). V was shortened by 6 bases and J by 3 bases, with 11 bases between the two germline ends. CDR3 protein: CASRPRREETQYF. The DNA for the CDR3 is TGTGCCAGCAGACCAAGACGGGAAGAGACCCAGTACTTC.

The chain carries TRBV30 and TRBJ1-2; D uncertain. The CDR3 has 12 amino acids. Between the trimmed V and J ends, which lost 5 bases and 5 bases, there was a span of 12 bases. In germline, CDR1 is GTSNPN, CDR2 SVGIG (reference sequence). CDR3 loop: CAWEGEVYGYTF. The CDR3 DNA reads as TGTGCCTGGGAGGGTGAAGTGTATGGCTACACCTTC.

This clone has only one observation. This chain connects TRBV5-1 to TRBJ2-7; TRBD2 is a possible D gene (5 bases). The CDR3 length is 11 residues. Trimming took off 5 bases at V and 2 bases at J, with 5 bases between the two ends. Germline CDR1 is SGHRS and CDR2 is YFSETQ. As DNA, the CDR3 is TGCGCCAGCAGAGCGGCCTACGAGCAGTACTTC. Its translation is CASRAAYEQYF.

V and J are TRBV28 and TRBJ2-3, with D perhaps TRBD1 (6 bases). Deletions cut 8 bases from V and 2 bases from J, with 17 bases between. This CDR3 region has 15 residues. Germline V gene data show CDR1 as MDHEN and CDR2 as SYDVKM. DNA of the CDR3: TGTGCCAGCCTTACCAGCAGGGGTTACACAGATACGCAGTATTTT. It specifies CASLTSRGYTDTQYF.

V is TRBV19 and J is TRBJ2-4; 8 bases are a match to TRBD1. This CDR3 is built from 14 residues. CDR1 and CDR2 (germline): LNHDA, SQIVND (reference sequence). V was pared by 9 bases and J by 6 bases, with 10 bases of the junction left unmatched. Here the CDR3 reads CASQTTGERNIQYF. The CDR3 DNA follows: TGTGCCAGCCAAACGACAGGGGAAAGAAACATTCAGTACTTC.

This clone has more than one count but fewer than ten. The chain has TRBV6-6 and TRBJ1-1; 7 positions agree with TRBD1. The V and J ends lost 5 bases and 9 bases, in that order; junction bases with no gene match: 9. CDR3 length equals 13 residues. The germline V gene has CDR1 MNHNY and CDR2 SVGAGI (reference sequence). CDR3: CASSTNEGAKAFF. CDR3 nucleotides: TGTGCCAGCAGTACTAATGAGGGGGCGAAAGCTTTCTTT.

This clone turned up a few times. The J gene is TRBJ2-5, the V gene TRBV6-1; possible D gene TRBD2, 6 bases. V was pared by 3 bases and J by 2 bases, with 19 bases between. Germline CDR1 MNHNS, CDR2 SASEGT. The CDR3 totals 17 residues. The CDR3 loop reads CASSEWRGRSIQETQYF. The CDR3 DNA sequence: TGTGCCAGCAGTGAGTGGCGGGGACGCTCCATACAAGAGACCCAGTACTTC.

The V gene is TRBV6-6, the J gene TRBJ2-7, with D perhaps matching TRBD2 (5 bases). The ends were cut back, 10 bases at V and 2 bases at J, with 18 bases in the middle. Germline CDR1 and CDR2: MNHNY and SVGAGI (reference sequence). CDR3 length: 14 residues. The CDR3 bases are TGTGCCACCGAGAAGACGGTCGGGACCTACGAGCAGTACTTC. Encoded protein: CATEKTVGTYEQYF.

The chain recombines TRBV28 with TRBJ2-2, with TRBD1 matching 8 bases. V trimming: 7 bases; J trimming: 7 bases; junction bases outside the gene matches: 11. The CDR3 is made up of 15 amino acids. In germline, CDR1 is MDHEN, CDR2 SYDVKM. CDR3 nucleotide sequence: TGTGCCAGCACCGGGTACCAGGGGGCGATCGGGGAGCTGTTTTTT. It specifies CASTGYQGAIGELFF. The full variable domain, with the rest looked up from reference TRBV28 and TRBJ2-2, is DVKVTQSSRYLVKRTGEKVFLECVQDMDHENMFWYRQDPGLGLRLIYFSYDVKMKEKGDIPEGYSVSREKKERFSLILESASTNQTSMYLCASTGYQGAIGELFFGEGSRLTVL.

In nucleotides, the CDR3 is TGTGCCAGCAGTAACCTCAGGGGGCGCGTTGAAAAACTGTTTTTT. This sequence encodes CASSNLRGRVEKLFF. The chain links TRBV2 to TRBJ1-4, with 8 bases lining up with TRBD1. This CDR3 region has 15 residues. Germline trimming cut 5 bases from V and 7 bases from J; bases unmatched to any gene: 9. Germline V gene sequence: CDR1 SNHLY, CDR2 FYNNEI.

This rearrangement joins TRBV5-8 to TRBJ1-2, with a tentative D call TRBD1 (6 bases). From germline, CDR1 is SGHTS and CDR2 YDEGEE. Trimming pared 0 bases from V and 2 bases from J, leaving 11 bases between. The CDR3 covers 15 residues. Here the CDR3 reads CASSLETGWNYGYTF. In DNA, the CDR3 is TGTGCCAGCAGCTTGGAAACAGGGTGGAACTATGGCTACACCTTC.

Remarks on this clone: One junction end disagrees with the germline gene, perhaps due to a read error. Here the CDR3 reads CASSRQGGRNTGELFF. The CDR3 coding sequence is TGTGCCAGCAGCCGACAAGGGGGTAGAAACACCGGGGAACTGTTTTTT. This sequence joins TRBV7-9 and TRBJ2-2, with D possibly being TRBD1 (6 bases). The CDR3 has 16 residues. CDR1 SEHNR and CDR2 FQNEAQ come from the germline V gene (reference sequence).

The chain joins TRBV5-6 to TRBJ2-5; D may be TRBD1 (6 bases). Germline V gene lookup returns CDR1 SGHDT and CDR2 YYEEEE. The CDR3 is 13 amino acids. The V end lost 4 bases, the J end lost 4 bases, and 11 bases lay between the germline ends. The CDR3 region is CASSRGTRETQYF. The CDR3 DNA sequence: TGTGCCAGCAGCAGGGGGACACGAGAGACCCAGTACTTC.

The chain employs TRBV28 and TRBJ1-2; a weak D match, TRBD1 (6 bases). The CDR3 has 18 residues. The germline CDR1 and CDR2 sequences are MDHEN and SYDVKM. Trimming pared 7 bases from V and 5 bases from J, leaving 29 bases between. The CDR3 sequence is CASTHKGVQGSWYYGYTF. Here the CDR3 DNA reads TGTGCCAGCACCCATAAGGGGGTCCAGGGGAGTTGGTATTATGGCTACACCTTC.

The CDR3: CARGGSRSNYGYTF. In nucleotides, the CDR3 is TGTGCCAGAGGCGGGTCCCGATCTAACTATGGCTACACCTTC. The V and J genes are TRBV7-5 and TRBJ1-2. TRBV7-5 is classified as a pseudogene. This CDR3 contains 14 residues.

The chain employs TRBV27 and TRBJ2-5; D is undetermined. CDR1 is MNHEY, CDR2 SMNVEV, per germline (reference sequence). The V end lost 4 bases, the J end lost 2 bases, and 8 bases lay between the germline ends. The CDR3 spans 13 residues. The CDR3 is CASSYTVQETQYF. CDR3 sequence (DNA): TGTGCCAGCAGTTATACAGTACAAGAGACCCAGTACTTC.

The chain uses TRBV7-6 and TRBJ2-1; the match to TRBD2 covers 13 bases. This CDR3 has 16 amino acids. Germline V gives CDR1 SGHVS, CDR2 FNYEAQ. Trimming removed 5 bases from V and 8 bases from J; junction bases left unmatched: 9. CDR3 in amino acids: CASSAALAGGFDEQFF. DNA of the CDR3: TGTGCCAGCAGCGCCGCACTAGCGGGAGGGTTCGATGAGCAGTTCTTC.

This clone was counted once. The chain links TRBV25-1 to TRBJ1-2, with 7 bases that match TRBD1. The V gene end was trimmed by 10 bases and the J gene end by 8 bases; junction bases not matched to a gene: 7. CDR1 is MGHDK, CDR2 SYGVNS, per germline. There are 11 residues in the CDR3. The CDR3 sequence: CATSQGGGYTF. CDR3 DNA: TGTGCCACCTCCCAGGGGGGCGGCTACACCTTC.

This clone was seen only once. The chain employs TRBV25-1 and TRBJ2-1; TRBD1 matches at 9 bases. This CDR3 has 14 residues. Germline CDR1 and CDR2: MGHDK and SYGVNS. V lost 8 bases to trimming and J lost 5 bases; unmatched junction nucleotides: 7. The CDR3 sequence is CASYRDRANNEQFF. CDR3 DNA sequence: TGTGCCAGCTATCGGGACAGGGCTAACAATGAGCAGTTCTTC.

A single count supports this clone. This chain joins TRBV6-5 and TRBJ1-2, with a tentative D call TRBD1 (6 bases). The V gene lost 6 bases and the J gene lost 4 bases, with 18 bases spanning the gap. The CDR3 totals 15 residues. The germline V gene has CDR1 MNHEY and CDR2 SVGAGI. In DNA form, the CDR3 reads TGTGCCAGCAGCGCTTGGGGGGGCGGGCGCTATGGCTACACCTTC. Amino acid sequence: CASSAWGGGRYGYTF.

Regarding this clone: Within the sample, other DNA sequences also encode this same CDR3. This chain connects TRBV9 to TRBJ1-5, with no clear D. Trimming pared 2 bases from V and 3 bases from J, leaving 9 bases between. CDR1 is SGDLS and CDR2 is YYNGEE in the germline V gene. This CDR3 region has 14 residues. Written as DNA, the CDR3 is TGTGCCAGCAGCGTGACGGGTTCCAATCAGCCCCAGCATTTT. Translating it yields CASSVTGSNQPQHF.

In its sample, this clone was seen once. The chain carries TRBV10-2 and TRBJ2-5, with TRBD1 matching over 8 bases. V was clipped by 8 bases and J by 3 bases; unmatched bases: 8. The length of the CDR3 is 14 residues. Germline V lookup: CDR1 WSHSY, CDR2 SAAADI. The CDR3 sequence is CASSAGGPKETQYF. As DNA, the CDR3 is TGCGCCAGCTCGGCAGGGGGCCCCAAAGAGACCCAGTACTTC.

This chain joins TRBV2 and TRBJ1-1; D is unclear. Germline CDR1 reads SNHLY; CDR2 reads FYNNEI. The CDR3 length is 13 residues. With 2 bases removed from V and 1 base from J, the gap between germline ends came to 5 bases. In DNA form, the CDR3 reads TGTGCCAGCAGTGAACAGCGGAACACTGAAGCTTTCTTT. Translated, it gives CASSEQRNTEAFF. Filled out from reference TRBV2 and TRBJ1-1, the complete variable domain reads EPEVTQTPSHQVTQMGQEVILRCVPISNHLYFYWYRQILGQKVEFLVSFYNNEISEKSEIFDDQFSVERPDGSNFTLKIRSTKLEDSAMYFCASSEQRNTEAFFGQGTRLTVV.

The V call is TRBV5-1, the J call TRBJ1-2, with D unresolved. V was trimmed by 0 bases and J by 2 bases, leaving 8 bases between them. CDR1 SGHRS and CDR2 YFSETQ come from the germline V gene. CDR3 length equals 14 residues. The CDR3 bases are TGCGCCAGCAGCTTGGTGTCGGGAAACTATGGCTACACCTTC. Translation gives CASSLVSGNYGYTF.

The chain combines TRBV7-2 with TRBJ2-5; the match to TRBD1 covers 8 bases. The assigned J gene may be wrong: the sequence end matches TRBJ2-7 better. Germline V lookup: CDR1 SGHTA, CDR2 FQGNSA. The CDR3 is 15 amino acids. In DNA, the CDR3 is TGTGCCAGCAGCTTAGGTGGCCTGACAGGGGTCGAGCAGTACTTC. It encodes CASSLGGLTGVEQYF.

This chain connects TRBV2 to TRBJ1-4, with 7 nucleotides matching TRBD1. CDR1 is SNHLY and CDR2 is FYNNEI in the germline V gene. V was pared by 6 bases and J by 6 bases, with 10 bases of the junction left unmatched. The CDR3 extends over 15 amino acids. CDR3 coding DNA: TGTGCCAGCAGGCTCGCGACAGGGTTATATGAAAAACTGTTTTTT. It encodes CASRLATGLYEKLFF.